This T cell receptor beta chain is from a study of blood T cell repertoires in COVID-19 (dated by TCRdb to 2020 to 2022). Regarding the study in general: The collaborator samples originated in the United States, Italy and Spain and spanned the acute and convalescent phases of COVID-19. The material from the prospective study consisted of cDNA or gDNA derived from T cells, B-cell-depleted T cells, or PBMCs. Deeply sampled blood TCRbeta repertoires from subjects exposed to, actively infected with, or recovered from COVID-19 were included in the dataset. A freely available public database, intended as a resource for researchers studying the immune response to SARS-CoV-2, is where the repertoires were released. The samples were drawn from two sources: the first 160 participants of the ongoing ImmuneRACE study, and about 1,300 subjects contributed by 6 global collaborators. Nearly every sample came with metadata listing a de-identified subject ID, COVID-19 status, age in years and sex. Where available, HLA class I and class II types were obtained from metadata supplied by the sample provider rather than from assay-based typing. The investigation overall reported the following: The amount of clinical and demographic metadata varied by source and participant and was provided uncurated.

The immunoSEQ Assay, a bias-controlled multiplex PCR, was used to amplify TCRbeta CDR3 regions from genomic DNA. In the authors' own workflow: The number of nucleated cells in each sample was estimated by amplification of reference gene primers within the assay. Sequence reads were collapsed and filtered to measure the absolute abundance of every unique TCRbeta CDR3 rearrangement. For each sample, productive Simpson clonality was calculated as the square root of Simpson's diversity index over productive rearrangements. As stored in TCRdb, this immuneACCESS dataset retains in-frame rearrangements with V and J assigned. A fraction of the clones does not appear; measured against another copy, unresolved V genes explain less than half of the discrepancy, and the remainder lacks a known reason. V and J calls and clone size come straight from that table; D and trimming were deduced from the DNA. The sample table contains some 210,000 clones; only one count was recorded for around 80% of them. The ten largest account for less than 20% of the sample.

Collaborating institutions collected whole blood in K2EDTA tubes following their own protocols. For TCRbeta analysis, collaborators shipped samples in one of three forms: frozen whole blood, isolated PBMCs, or DNA extracted from either of those sample types. In the case of this clone: The antigen it binds to is not known. No much larger clone is present one base from it, and per-base qualities are unavailable.

Germline trimming amounts to 4 bases on V and 8 bases on J, with 14 as the count of junction bases outside the gene matches. The CDR3 runs 17 residues from the cysteine to the phenylalanine. Only the CDR3 DNA stays, 51 bases, in frame from base 1. CDR1 and CDR2, looked up from the germline V gene, are SGHRS and YFSETQ. The chain is made from TRBV5-1 and TRBJ2-2; TRBD2 agrees with 10 junctional bases. Material for sequencing was peripheral blood. This receptor was identified in a human donor in a cohort sampled during active COVID-19. The nucleotide sequence reads TGCGCCAGCAGCCGACTCCTACTAGCGGGGTCGACGGGGGAGCTGTTTTTT. Its product reads: CASSRLLLAGSTGELFF.